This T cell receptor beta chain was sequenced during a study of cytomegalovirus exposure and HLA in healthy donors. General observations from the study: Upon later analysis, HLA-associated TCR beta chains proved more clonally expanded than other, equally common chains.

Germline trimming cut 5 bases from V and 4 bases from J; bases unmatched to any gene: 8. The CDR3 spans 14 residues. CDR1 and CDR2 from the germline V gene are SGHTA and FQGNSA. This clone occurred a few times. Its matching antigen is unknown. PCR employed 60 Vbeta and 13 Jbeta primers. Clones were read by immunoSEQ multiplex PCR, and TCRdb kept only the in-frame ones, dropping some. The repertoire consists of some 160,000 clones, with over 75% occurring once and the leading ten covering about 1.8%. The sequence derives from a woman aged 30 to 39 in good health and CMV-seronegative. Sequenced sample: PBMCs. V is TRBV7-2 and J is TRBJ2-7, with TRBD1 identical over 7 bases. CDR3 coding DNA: TGTGCCAGCAGCCGAGTACAGGGGATGTACGAGCAGTACTTC. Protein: CASSRVQGMYEQYF.